Sequencing of this T cell receptor (beta chain) was carried out in a study of blood T cell repertoires in COVID-19 (dated by TCRdb to 2019 to 2021). About the investigation overall: The collaborator samples originated in the United States, Italy and Spain and spanned the acute and convalescent phases of COVID-19. The material from the prospective study consisted of cDNA or gDNA derived from T cells, B-cell-depleted T cells, or PBMCs. Subjects who had been exposed to COVID-19, were actively infected with it, or had recovered from it provided the deeply sampled blood TCRbeta repertoires that made up the dataset. A freely available public database, intended as a resource for researchers studying the immune response to SARS-CoV-2, is where the repertoires were released. Samples were obtained from the ongoing ImmuneRACE study (first 160 participants) and from 1,254 subjects provided by 6 global collaborators. A de-identified subject ID, COVID-19 status, age in years and sex were almost always included in the sample metadata. Where available, HLA class I and class II types were taken from metadata supplied by the sample provider and were not determined by assay-based typing. The study at large found these results: How much clinical and demographic metadata was included differed by source and by participant, and the metadata was provided uncurated.

This clone was seen a few times. The antigen this receptor binds is unknown. Per-base qualities were not stored, and no clone one base away is much larger. TCRbeta CDR3 regions were amplified from genomic DNA using the immunoSEQ Assay, a bias-controlled multiplex PCR. From the authors' description of their analysis: Within the assay, amplification of reference gene primers was used to estimate how many nucleated cells each sample contained. Sequence reads were collapsed and filtered to measure the absolute abundance of every unique TCRbeta CDR3 rearrangement. Productive Simpson clonality was computed per sample as the square root of Simpson's diversity index over productive rearrangements. This is the immuneACCESS table as TCRdb keeps it, with only in-frame sequences that have V and J called. A part of the clones is gone; compared with another copy, unresolved V genes explain less than half, and the rest is unexplained. That table gives V, J and clone size, and the DNA gave D and trimming. The sample table records 110,000 to 150,000 clones; more than 75% of these occur just once. The ten top clones hold about 6% of the sample.

V was cut back by 0 bases and J by 6 bases, leaving a gap of 18 bases between them. Measured from the cysteine to the phenylalanine, the CDR3 is 16 residues long. The read is trimmed to its CDR3 DNA, 48 bases read in frame from base 1. The germline V gene (reference sequence) gives CDR1 as SEHNR and CDR2 as FQNEAQ. Participants in the prospective study were aged roughly 18 to 100 years, lived in 20 to 30 United States geographic areas, and enrolled through a virtual design. In the prospective study, cohorts were assigned on the basis of participant-reported clinical history obtained from a screening survey and a study questionnaire. Recovered participants in ImmuneRACE Cohort 3 were defined as having two consecutive negative NP/OP PCR tests, clearance from a healthcare professional, or resolution of symptoms. In the prospective study, whole blood, serum and a nasopharyngeal or oropharyngeal swab were collected from each participant by mobile phlebotomists. Participants in the prospective study had the option to provide additional blood draws and questionnaires over a roughly 2-month period. Prospective study blood samples were shipped either frozen or at room temperature before DNA extraction.

The sample was PBMCs or T cells enriched from blood (not recorded which). In this chain, TRBV7-9 is recombined with TRBJ2-7; matching of 6 bases hints at TRBD1 as the D gene. This TCR derives from a woman in her fifties or sixties who had recovered from COVID-19. In nucleotide form, the sequence is TGTGCCAGCAGCTTAGCGTTACGCGACAGAGGGGGCGAGCAGTACTTC. The encoded protein is CASSLALRDRGGEQYF. Supplemented by the reference TRBV7-9 and TRBJ2-7 proteins around the CDR3, the complete variable domain is DTGVSQNPRHKITKRGQNVTFRCDPISEHNRLYWYRQTLGQGPEFLTYFQNEAQLEKSRLLSDRFSAERPKGSFSTLEIQRTEQGDSAMYLCASSLALRDRGGEQYFGPGTRLTVT.